Sequencing of this T cell receptor (beta chain) was carried out in a study of blood T cell repertoires in COVID-19 (dated by TCRdb to the early 2020s). In terms of the full investigation: Samples from collaborators originated in the United States, Italy and Spain and spanned both the acute and convalescent phases of COVID-19. The prospective study material was composed of cDNA or gDNA derived from T cells, B-cell-depleted T cells, or PBMCs. Subjects who had been exposed to COVID-19, were actively infected with it, or had recovered from it provided the deeply sampled blood TCRbeta repertoires that made up the dataset. The repertoires were released in a freely available public database meant as a resource for research on the immune response to SARS-CoV-2. Samples came from the ongoing ImmuneRACE study (first 160 participants) plus 1,254 subjects from 6 global collaborators. The sample metadata nearly always contained a de-identified subject ID, COVID-19 status, age in years and sex. Where available, HLA class I and class II types were taken from metadata supplied by the sample provider and were not determined by assay-based typing.

TCRbeta CDR3 regions were amplified from genomic DNA by means of the immunoSEQ Assay, a bias-controlled multiplex PCR. Per the authors' processing: Nucleated cell counts per sample were estimated from amplification of reference gene primers within the assay. To quantify the absolute abundance of each unique TCRbeta CDR3 rearrangement, sequence reads were collapsed and filtered. For each sample, productive Simpson clonality was calculated by taking the square root of Simpson's diversity index across productive rearrangements. Entries here come from immuneACCESS through TCRdb and include only in-frame sequences with V and J called. Some clones fail to appear in such tables; in the studies checked, an unresolved V gene covers under half of the shortfall, and the cause of the remainder is unknown. V and J calls plus clone size are reproduced from that table; the DNA served to infer D and trimming. The sample profile shows fewer than 350,000 clones; 90% of them were found once. The ten largest clones take up around 1.7% of the sample.

For this clone: No cognate antigen has been identified for it. It has no much larger one-base neighbor in the sample; base qualities were not kept.

Participants in the prospective study were enrolled through a virtual design, were aged roughly 18 to 90 years, and lived in about 25 United States geographic areas. To assign participants to cohorts, the prospective study relied on clinical history that participants themselves reported in a screening survey and a study questionnaire. In the prospective study, whole blood, serum and a nasopharyngeal or oropharyngeal swab were collected from each participant by mobile phlebotomists. Additional blood draws and questionnaires over an approximately 2-month period could optionally be provided by prospective study participants. Before DNA extraction, prospective study blood samples were shipped either frozen or at room temperature. The CDR3 contains 15 residues, cysteine and phenylalanine counted. The sequence is cut down to CDR3 DNA, 45 bases in frame from base 1. The germline V gene (reference sequence) specifies LNHDA as CDR1 and SQIVND as CDR2. V gives up 6 bases and J gives up 2 bases, and the segment between their germline ends measures 13 bases.

The research as a whole found: How much clinical and demographic metadata was included differed by source and by participant, and the metadata was provided uncurated.

This TCR was recovered from a woman between 18 and 29 years old with acute COVID-19. The rearrangement combines TRBV19 with TRBJ1-4; D gene: possibly TRBD1, on 5 matching bases. The source material was PBMCs or T cells enriched from blood (not recorded which). CDR3 reads: CASRAGTITNEKLFF. The bases read TGTGCCAGTAGAGCGGGGACGATTACTAATGAAAAACTGTTTTTT.